This entry lists 28 T cell receptor beta chains sequenced from one sample in a study of T cell responses to AZD1222 COVID-19 vaccine. Here immunoSEQ multiplex PCR was the method, and the copy in TCRdb shows in-frame clones only, minus some. Of around 66,000 clones listed, 70% to 90% are singletons. Material: peripheral blood, obtained 28 days after the second dose of the MenACWY control vaccine. The origin of the receptors is an adult who received the MenACWY meningococcal vaccine as a control.

The chain joins TRBV24-1 to TRBJ2-2; 7 bases agree with TRBD2. Per germline, CDR1 KGHDR and CDR2 SFDVKD. CDR3 size: 17 residues. Trimming at V came to 2 bases and at J to 2 bases, leaving 7 bases not matched to a gene. The CDR3 DNA reads as TGTGCCACCAGTGATTGGGGGGGGGACCCTAACACCGGGGAGCTGTTTTTT. This translates into CATSDWGGDPNTGELFF.

The chain has TRBV5-1 and TRBJ2-1; 9 bases are a match to TRBD1. V lost 0 bases to trimming and J lost 8 bases; unmatched junction nucleotides: 0. Germline V gene data show CDR1 as SGHRS and CDR2 as YFSETQ. The CDR3 is 13 residues long. As DNA, the CDR3 is TGCGCCAGCAGCTTGGACAGGGGGCATGAGCAGTTCTTC. Protein: CASSLDRGHEQFF. Full variable domain (outside the CDR3, taken from reference TRBV5-1 and TRBJ2-1): KAGVTQTPRYLIKTRGQQVTLSCSPISGHRSVSWYQQTPGQGLQFLFEYFSETQRNKGNFPGRFSGRQFSNSRSEMNVSTLELGDSALYLCASSLDRGHEQFFGPGTRLTVL.

V is TRBV6-5 and J is TRBJ2-7; the D is unclear. Per germline, CDR1 MNHEY and CDR2 SVGAGI. The CDR3 runs to 15 residues. V lost 0 bases, J lost 3 bases, and 12 bases lay in between. CDR3 amino acids: CASSYSPEIFYEQYF. The CDR3, as DNA: TGTGCCAGCAGTTACTCACCAGAAATATTCTACGAGCAGTACTTC.

The chain joins TRBV5-5 to TRBJ1-5, with D tentatively TRBD1 (6 bases). Germline V gene lookup returns CDR1 SGHKS and CDR2 YYEKEE (reference sequence). V lost 7 bases and J lost 6, with 17 bases in between. This CDR3 has 14 residues. This CDR3 reads CASSLAGGGQPQHF. The CDR3 DNA reads TGTGCCAGCTCATTAGCCGGGGGCGGTCAGCCCCAGCATTTT.

The chain uses TRBV6-1 and TRBJ2-4; tentatively, D is TRBD2 (7 bases). This CDR3 has 12 amino acids. The germline V gene has CDR1 MNHNS and CDR2 SASEGT. V was trimmed by 8 bases and J by 9 bases, leaving 14 bases between them. In DNA, the CDR3 is TGTGCCAGCGTGGGGGAGGGGGGCATTCAGTACTTC. Translating gives CASVGEGGIQYF.

J is TRBJ2-1 and V is TRBV11-2, with TRBD2 matching 7 bases. V lost 3 bases, J lost 8 bases, and 10 bases stayed unmatched. CDR1 and CDR2 from the germline V gene are SGHAT and FQNNGV. The CDR3 consists of 15 residues. In DNA form, the CDR3 reads TGTGCCAGCAGCTTTCGCGGGGGTCCAGAGTATGAGCAGTTCTTC. Translation: CASSFRGGPEYEQFF.

This clone was seen a handful of times. This rearrangement joins TRBV10-1 to TRBJ1-1, with a tentative D call TRBD1 (6 bases). The V end was cut by 2 bases, the J end by 11 bases, with 15 bases between. Germline CDR1 WNHNN, CDR2 SYGVQD (reference sequence). The CDR3 loop spans 13 amino acids. The CDR3, as DNA: TGCGCCAGCAGTGAGCCGACGAGTGGACAGGCTTTCTTT. Its protein product is CASSEPTSGQAFF.

This sequence joins TRBV30 and TRBJ2-5; D is unresolved. Between the trimmed V and J ends, which lost 2 bases and 5 bases, there was a span of 6 bases. Germline V gene lookup returns CDR1 GTSNPN and CDR2 SVGIG (reference sequence). The CDR3 covers 11 residues. In DNA, the CDR3 is TGTGCCTGGAGTCCTGGGGAGACCCAGTACTTC. Its translation: CAWSPGETQYF.

This clone was counted once. The chain uses TRBV10-3 and TRBJ2-2; D gene unclear. V was pared by 5 bases and J by 3 bases, with 4 bases between. The CDR3 covers 12 residues. Germline CDR1 reads ENHRY; CDR2 reads SYGVKD. CDR3 amino acids: CAISSHTGELFF. CDR3 DNA: TGTGCCATCAGTTCACACACCGGGGAGCTGTTTTTT.

In nucleotides, the CDR3 is TGCGCCAGCAGCTTGGGGTCGAGCTCTGGAAACACCATATATTTT. The encoded protein is CASSLGSSSGNTIYF. The chain couples TRBV5-1 to TRBJ1-3; no clear D gene. Germline V gene lookup returns CDR1 SGHRS and CDR2 YFSETQ. The CDR3 is 15 residues long. Trimming shortened V by 0 bases and J by 0 bases, and 7 bases separated the two germline ends.

This clone was found once. The chain joins TRBV28 to TRBJ1-2; unclear D gene. This CDR3 is built from 13 residues. V was trimmed by 5 bases and J by 6 bases, leaving 13 bases between them. CDR1 and CDR2 (germline): MDHEN, SYDVKM. As DNA, the CDR3 is TGTGCCAGCAGTCCGCCTTGGGAGAATGGCTACACCTTC. It codes for CASSPPWENGYTF.

V and J are TRBV7-9 and TRBJ2-7, with D perhaps TRBD1 or TRBD2 (5 bases each). Trimming took 3 bases from V and 7 from J, leaving 19 bases between them. From germline, CDR1 is SEHNR and CDR2 FQNEAQ (reference sequence). The CDR3 length is 15 residues. Here the CDR3 DNA reads TGTGCCAGCAGCTTCTCGACGGGACCGTTCGAGGAGCAGTACTTC. Translated: CASSFSTGPFEEQYF. The complete variable domain, with remaining parts taken from reference TRBV7-9 and TRBJ2-7, reads DTGVSQNPRHKITKRGQNVTFRCDPISEHNRLYWYRQTLGQGPEFLTYFQNEAQLEKSRLLSDRFSAERPKGSFSTLEIQRTEQGDSAMYLCASSFSTGPFEEQYFGPGTRLTVT.

The V and J genes are TRBV6-2 or TRBV6-3 and TRBJ2-5; 9 bases match TRBD2. Germline CDR1 and CDR2: MNHEY and SVGEGT. V dropped 2 bases and J dropped 5; count of bases not matched to a gene: 12. This CDR3 has 17 amino acids. The CDR3 region has the DNA TGTGCCAGCAGTTACGGGGCTAGCGGGACCATAGGGGAGACCCAGTACTTC. This translates into CASSYGASGTIGETQYF.

CDR3 amino acids: CASSELNTGWLPYEQYF. As DNA, the CDR3 is TGTGCCAGCAGTGAATTAAACACAGGCTGGTTACCCTACGAGCAGTACTTC. The chain combines TRBV25-1 with TRBJ2-7; the D gene is possibly TRBD1 (5 bases). The CDR3 is 17 amino acids. With 1 base removed from V and 2 bases from J, the gap between germline ends came to 18 bases. The germline gives CDR1 MGHDK, CDR2 SYGVNS.

The rearrangement uses TRBV6-5 and TRBJ2-5, with D possibly being TRBD1 or TRBD2 (5 bases each). In germline, CDR1 is MNHEY, CDR2 SVGAGI. The CDR3 covers 15 residues. Between the trimmed V and J ends, which lost 2 bases and 1 base, there was a span of 11 bases. Here the CDR3 DNA reads TGTGCCAGCAGTTACCGGGGCGCGATCCAAGAGACCCAGTACTTC. This gives the protein CASSYRGAIQETQYF.

The chain joins TRBV6-4 to TRBJ2-2; TRBD1 matches at 9 bases. The V segment lost 3 bases and the J segment 5 bases; nucleotides outside the gene matches: 4. This CDR3 region has 15 residues. Germline V gene lookup returns CDR1 MRHNA and CDR2 SNTAGT. The CDR3 is CASSEQGASTGELFF. In DNA form, the CDR3 reads TGTGCCAGCAGTGAACAGGGGGCGTCGACCGGGGAGCTGTTTTTT.

CDR3 in DNA: TGTGCCAGCAGCCCCCAGTTGAACACTGAAGCTTTCTTT. This encodes CASSPQLNTEAFF. J is TRBJ1-1 and V is TRBV6-2 or TRBV6-3; no definite D call. The CDR3 loop spans 13 amino acids. Germline lookup yields CDR1 MNHEY and CDR2 SVGEGT. The V end was cut by 6 bases, the J end by 0 bases, with 8 bases between.

The V gene is TRBV28, the J gene TRBJ1-2; the match to TRBD1 covers 7 bases. V lost 5 bases to trimming and J lost 4 bases; unmatched junction nucleotides: 7. This CDR3 has 14 residues. CDR1 is MDHEN, CDR2 SYDVKM, per germline. The CDR3 region is CASSTPDRSYGYTF. The CDR3 DNA reads as TGTGCCAGCAGTACCCCGGACAGGAGCTATGGCTACACCTTC.

The V call is TRBV5-1, the J call TRBJ2-2, with a possible D match to TRBD1 (6 bases). The CDR3 consists of 14 residues. Germline V gene lookup returns CDR1 SGHRS and CDR2 YFSETQ. The V and J ends lost 5 bases and 1 base respectively, with 9 bases between them. The CDR3 loop is CASRPTGNTGELFF. CDR3 DNA: TGCGCCAGCAGGCCGACAGGGAACACCGGGGAGCTGTTTTTT.

This chain links TRBV6-2 or TRBV6-3 with TRBJ2-7, with D tentatively TRBD2 (6 bases). Germline lookup yields CDR1 MNHEY and CDR2 SVGEGT. The CDR3 loop spans 13 amino acids. V lost 5 bases and J 3 bases, leaving 11 bases between the germline ends. This chain's CDR3 is CASSRAGLYEQYF. The CDR3 DNA reads as TGTGCCAGCAGTAGAGCGGGCCTCTACGAGCAGTACTTC.

This chain connects TRBV21-1 to TRBJ2-5; TRBD2 is taken as the D call from the table, unchecked against the DNA. TRBV21-1 is flagged as a pseudogene. The CDR3 totals 16 residues. CDR3 bases: TGTGCCAGCAGCACCCCAATGGCGGGAGAGAAAGAGACCCAGTACTTC. Its protein product is CASSTPMAGEKETQYF.

The DNA for the CDR3 is TGTGCCACCTCCAGTCGGCAGGGGGTAGGGGAGGGCCCGTTGTGGGAGCAGTTCTTC. It codes for CATSSRQGVGEGPLWEQFF. This rearrangement joins TRBV19 to TRBJ2-1; D is tentatively TRBD1 or TRBD2 (7 bases each). The V end was cut by 10 bases, the J end by 10 bases, with 38 bases between. The CDR3 is 19 residues long. Germline V gene data show CDR1 as LNHDA and CDR2 as SQIVND (reference sequence).

The rearrangement uses TRBV5-4 and TRBJ1-1; no reliable D call. CDR3 length equals 13 residues. CDR1 is SGHNT and CDR2 is YYREEE in the germline V gene (reference sequence). V lost 3 bases to trimming and J lost 0 bases, with 6 bases between them. The CDR3 here is CASSSNMNTEAFF. As DNA, the CDR3 is TGTGCCAGCAGCTCAAACATGAACACTGAAGCTTTCTTT.

The gene calls are TRBV11-2 and TRBJ2-1, with D unresolved. V shed 0 bases and J shed 9 bases, with 3 bases lying between them. The CDR3 is made up of 11 amino acids. Germline V gives CDR1 SGHAT, CDR2 FQNNGV. The CDR3 coding sequence is TGTGCCAGCAGCTTAGATAGTGAGCAGTTCTTC. It yields the protein CASSLDSEQFF.

V usage is TRBV6-2 or TRBV6-3 and J usage is TRBJ1-1, with D perhaps matching TRBD1 (6 bases). The CDR3 loop spans 17 amino acids. Trimming took off 6 bases at V and 0 bases at J, with 20 bases between the two ends. Germline V gives CDR1 MNHEY, CDR2 SVGEGT. The CDR3 DNA reads TGTGCCAGCAGCCGCGGGCTAACCAGGGGAATGAACACTGAAGCTTTCTTT. The encoded protein is CASSRGLTRGMNTEAFF.

This sequence joins TRBV7-8 and TRBJ2-2; D uncertain. V lost 2 bases and J 0 bases, leaving 10 bases between the germline ends. Per germline, CDR1 SGHVS and CDR2 FQNEAQ. CDR3 size: 16 residues. The CDR3 DNA is TGTGCCAGCAGCTTACGCGACCAGGCGAACACCGGGGAGCTGTTTTTT. Translation: CASSLRDQANTGELFF.

The CDR3 coding sequence is TGTGCCAGCAGTTTATCCGGGGGGCCGAAATTTGTAAAACTGTTTTTT. Translation gives CASSLSGGPKFVKLFF. The chain uses TRBV27 and TRBJ1-4; D possibly corresponds to TRBD1 (6 bases). This CDR3 comprises 16 residues. Germline V CDR1 and CDR2: MNHEY, SMNVEV (reference sequence). With 0 bases removed from V and 10 bases from J, the gap between germline ends came to 18 bases.

Comment on this clone: One junction end does not reproduce the germline sequence, and a read error may be involved. J is TRBJ1-1 and V is TRBV12-3 or TRBV12-4; D is perhaps TRBD1 (6 bases). This CDR3 spans 13 amino acids. The DNA of the CDR3 is TGTGCCAGCAGTTGGGCCCTGACAGCAAGGGGGGCATTT. Amino acid sequence: CASSWALTARGAF.